Here is one T cell receptor (beta chain) with its context. This sample was taken from a study of blood T cell repertoires in COVID-19. About the study: Material from acute and convalescent COVID-19 was sourced from the United States, Italy and Spain. Nucleic acid was either cDNA or gDNA, and it came from T cells, B-cell-depleted T cells, or PBMCs.

Authors' methods: Using reference gene primer amplification, nucleated cell counts were estimated. Assay: immunoSEQ multiplex PCR; the TCRdb copy retains only in-frame clones and omits some. D and trimming come from the DNA, and the V and J calls and clone size come from that table. The table has 300,000 to 400,000 clones, roughly 90% seen once. The V gene's germline CDR1 is MNHEY and CDR2 SVGAGI. The CDR3 consists of 14 residues. With 7 bases removed from V and 5 bases from J, the gap between germline ends came to 12 bases. This TCR was sampled from a woman aged 45-65 years with active or convalescent COVID-19. Sequencing was performed on peripheral blood. This chain connects TRBV6-5 to TRBJ1-6; D is unresolved. For the CDR3, the DNA is TGTGCCAGCACGCCCGGGGTCAATAATTCACCCCTCCACTTT. It codes for CASTPGVNNSPLHF.